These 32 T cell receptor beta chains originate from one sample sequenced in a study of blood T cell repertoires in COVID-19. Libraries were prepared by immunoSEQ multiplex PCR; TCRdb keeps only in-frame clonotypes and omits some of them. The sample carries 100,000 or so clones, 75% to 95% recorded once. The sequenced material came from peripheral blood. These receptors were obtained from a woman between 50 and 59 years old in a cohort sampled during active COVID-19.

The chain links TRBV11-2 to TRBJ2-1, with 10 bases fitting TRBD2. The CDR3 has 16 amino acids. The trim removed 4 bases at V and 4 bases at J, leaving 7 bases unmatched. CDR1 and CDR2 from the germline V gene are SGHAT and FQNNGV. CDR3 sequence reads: CASSSATSGVYNEQFF. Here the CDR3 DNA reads TGTGCCAGCAGCTCTGCAACTAGCGGGGTATACAATGAGCAGTTCTTC.

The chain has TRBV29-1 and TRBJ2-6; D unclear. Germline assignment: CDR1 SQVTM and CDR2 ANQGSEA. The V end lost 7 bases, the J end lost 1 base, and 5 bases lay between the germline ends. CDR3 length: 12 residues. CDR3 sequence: CSAQSGANVLTF. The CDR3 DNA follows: TGCAGCGCACAATCTGGGGCCAACGTCCTGACTTTC.

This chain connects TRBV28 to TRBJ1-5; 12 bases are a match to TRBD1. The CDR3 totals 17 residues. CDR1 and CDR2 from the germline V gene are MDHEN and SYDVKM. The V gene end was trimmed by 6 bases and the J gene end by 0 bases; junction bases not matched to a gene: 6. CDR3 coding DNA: TGTGCCAGCAGAGGGACAGGGGGCTCCTATAGCAATCAGCCCCAGCATTTT. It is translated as CASRGTGGSYSNQPQHF.

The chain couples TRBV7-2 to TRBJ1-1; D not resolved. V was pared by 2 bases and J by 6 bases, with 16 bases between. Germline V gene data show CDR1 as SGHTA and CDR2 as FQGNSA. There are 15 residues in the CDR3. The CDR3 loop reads CASSLRWAGSAEAFF. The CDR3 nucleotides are TGTGCCAGCAGCTTAAGGTGGGCGGGGAGCGCTGAAGCTTTCTTT. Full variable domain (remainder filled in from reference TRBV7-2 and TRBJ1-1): GAGVSQSPSNKVTEKGKDVELRCDPISGHTALYWYRQSLGQGLEFLIYFQGNSAPDKSGLPSDRFSAERTGGSVSTLTIQRTQQEDSAVYLCASSLRWAGSAEAFFGQGTRLTVV.

The CDR3 bases are TGCGCCACCCAGCTTGATATAGCGGGAGGGCCTGGAGAGCAGTACTTC. Its translation is CATQLDIAGGPGEQYF. This chain uses TRBV5-1 with TRBJ2-7; 11 nucleotides line up with TRBD2. CDR3 length: 16 residues. Germline assignment: CDR1 SGHRS and CDR2 YFSETQ. V gave up 9 bases and J gave up 7 bases; unmatched junction bases: 18.

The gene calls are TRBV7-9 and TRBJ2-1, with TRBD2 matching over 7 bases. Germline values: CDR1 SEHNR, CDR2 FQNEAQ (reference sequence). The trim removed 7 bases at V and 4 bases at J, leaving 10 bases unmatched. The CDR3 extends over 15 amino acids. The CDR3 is CASTSGLVLYNEQFF. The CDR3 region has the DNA TGTGCCAGCACCTCAGGACTAGTCCTGTACAATGAGCAGTTCTTC.

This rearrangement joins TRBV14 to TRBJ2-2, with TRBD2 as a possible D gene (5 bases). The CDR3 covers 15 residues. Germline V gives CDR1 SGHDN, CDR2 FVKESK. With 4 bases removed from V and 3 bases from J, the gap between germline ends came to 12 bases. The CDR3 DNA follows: TGTGCCAGCAGCCGGGTTAGCGACTACACCGGGGAGCTGTTTTTT. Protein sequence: CASSRVSDYTGELFF.

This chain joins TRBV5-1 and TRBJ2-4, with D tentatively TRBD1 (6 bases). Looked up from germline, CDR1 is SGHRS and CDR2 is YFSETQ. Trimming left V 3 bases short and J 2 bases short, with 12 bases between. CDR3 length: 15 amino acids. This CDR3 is CASSSQQGPKNIQYF. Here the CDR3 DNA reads TGCGCCAGCAGCTCCCAACAGGGACCCAAAAACATTCAGTACTTC. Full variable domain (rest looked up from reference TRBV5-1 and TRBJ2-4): KAGVTQTPRYLIKTRGQQVTLSCSPISGHRSVSWYQQTPGQGLQFLFEYFSETQRNKGNFPGRFSGRQFSNSRSEMNVSTLELGDSALYLCASSSQQGPKNIQYFGAGTRLSVL.

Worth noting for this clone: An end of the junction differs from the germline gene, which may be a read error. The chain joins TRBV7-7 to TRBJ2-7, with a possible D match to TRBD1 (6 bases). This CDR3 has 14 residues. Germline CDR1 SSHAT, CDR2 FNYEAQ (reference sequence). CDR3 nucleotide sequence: TGTGCTAGCAGCCTGGGGGCATCTTCCTACGAGCAGTACTTC. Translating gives CASSLGASSYEQYF.

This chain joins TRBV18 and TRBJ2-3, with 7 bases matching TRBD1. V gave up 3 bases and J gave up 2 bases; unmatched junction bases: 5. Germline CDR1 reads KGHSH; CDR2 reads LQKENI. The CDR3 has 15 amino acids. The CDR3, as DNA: TGTGCCAGCTCACCCGACAGGGTCGTCACAGATACGCAGTATTTT. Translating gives CASSPDRVVTDTQYF. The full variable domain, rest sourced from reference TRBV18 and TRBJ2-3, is NAGVMQNPRHLVRRRGQEARLRCSPMKGHSHVYWYRQLPEEGLKFMVYLQKENIIDESGMPKERFSAEFPKEGPSILRIQQVVRGDSAAYFCASSPDRVVTDTQYFGPGTRLTVL.

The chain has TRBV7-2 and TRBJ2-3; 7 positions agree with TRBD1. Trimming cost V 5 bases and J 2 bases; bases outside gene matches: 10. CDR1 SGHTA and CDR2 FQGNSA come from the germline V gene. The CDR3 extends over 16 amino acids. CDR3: CASSLKGGFTTDTQYF. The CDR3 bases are TGTGCCAGCAGCCTGAAAGGGGGCTTTACCACAGATACGCAGTATTTT.

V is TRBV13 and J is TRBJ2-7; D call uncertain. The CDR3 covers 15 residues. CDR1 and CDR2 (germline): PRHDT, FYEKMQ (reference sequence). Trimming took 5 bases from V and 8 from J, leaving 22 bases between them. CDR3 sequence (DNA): TGTGCCAGCAGCGTGACATCTCGAAGGTCGCTCAAGCAGTACTTC. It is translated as CASSVTSRRSLKQYF.

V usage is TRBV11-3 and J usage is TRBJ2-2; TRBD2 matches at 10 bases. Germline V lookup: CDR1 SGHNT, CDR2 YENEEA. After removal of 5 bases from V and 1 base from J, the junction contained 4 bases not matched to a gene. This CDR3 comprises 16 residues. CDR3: CASSELAGGNTGELFF. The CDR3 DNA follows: TGTGCCAGCAGCGAATTAGCGGGAGGGAACACCGGGGAGCTGTTTTTT.

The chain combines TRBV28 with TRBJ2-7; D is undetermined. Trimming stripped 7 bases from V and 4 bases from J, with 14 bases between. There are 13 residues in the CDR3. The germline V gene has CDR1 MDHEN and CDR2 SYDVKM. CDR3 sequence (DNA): TGTGCCAGCACTACCTCGTTGGTTTACGAGCAGTACTTC. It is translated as CASTTSLVYEQYF.

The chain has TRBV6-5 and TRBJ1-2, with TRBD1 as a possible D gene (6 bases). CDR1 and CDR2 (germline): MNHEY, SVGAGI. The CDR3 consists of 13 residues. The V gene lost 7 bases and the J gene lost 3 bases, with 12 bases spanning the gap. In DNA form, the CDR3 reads TGTGCCAGCACCCCTACAGGGTACTATGGCTACACCTTC. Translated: CASTPTGYYGYTF.

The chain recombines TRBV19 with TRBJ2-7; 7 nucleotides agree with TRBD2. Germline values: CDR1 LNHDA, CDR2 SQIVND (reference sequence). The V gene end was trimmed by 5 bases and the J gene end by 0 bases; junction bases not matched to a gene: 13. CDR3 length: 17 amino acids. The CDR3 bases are TGTGCCAGTAGTGCCCGAGCGGGGTGGGATCGCTCCTACGAGCAGTACTTC. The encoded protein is CASSARAGWDRSYEQYF.

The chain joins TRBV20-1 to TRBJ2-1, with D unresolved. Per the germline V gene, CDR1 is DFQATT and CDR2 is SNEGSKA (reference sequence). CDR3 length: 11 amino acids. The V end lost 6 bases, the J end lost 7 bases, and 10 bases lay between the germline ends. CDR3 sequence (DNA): TGCAGTGCCCTTAGTTCGAATGAGCAGTTCTTC. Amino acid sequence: CSALSSNEQFF.

CDR3 nucleotide sequence: TGTGCCAGCAGCAAAGGATGTCTAGCGGGAGCCAATGAGCAGTTCTTC. It yields the protein CASSKGCLAGANEQFF. The V and J genes are TRBV21-1 and TRBJ2-1; the table calls TRBD2, which could not be checked here. TRBV21-1 has pseudogene status. CDR3 length: 16 residues.

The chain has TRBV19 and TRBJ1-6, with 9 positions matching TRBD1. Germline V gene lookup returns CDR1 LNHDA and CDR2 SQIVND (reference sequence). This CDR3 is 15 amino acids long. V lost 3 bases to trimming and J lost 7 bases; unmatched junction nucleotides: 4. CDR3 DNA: TGTGCCAGTAGTATCTCCGGACAGGGGAATTCACCCCTCCACTTT. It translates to CASSISGQGNSPLHF.

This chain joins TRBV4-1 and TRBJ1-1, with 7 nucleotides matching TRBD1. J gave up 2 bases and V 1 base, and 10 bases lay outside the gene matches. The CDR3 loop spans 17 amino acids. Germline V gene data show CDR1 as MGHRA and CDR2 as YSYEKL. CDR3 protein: CASSQVGLGQINTEAFF. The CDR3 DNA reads TGCGCCAGCAGCCAAGTCGGACTGGGACAGATCAACACTGAAGCTTTCTTT.

The CDR3 nucleotides read TGTGCCAGCAGTGCGCCGGGACTAGCTTACGAGCAGTACTTC. Residues: CASSAPGLAYEQYF. The J gene is TRBJ2-7, the V gene TRBV6-6; TRBD2 aligns across 9 bases. The ends lost 5 bases at V and 4 bases at J; junction bases unmatched: 6. The V gene's germline CDR1 is MNHNY and CDR2 SVGAGI (reference sequence). The CDR3 contains 14 residues.

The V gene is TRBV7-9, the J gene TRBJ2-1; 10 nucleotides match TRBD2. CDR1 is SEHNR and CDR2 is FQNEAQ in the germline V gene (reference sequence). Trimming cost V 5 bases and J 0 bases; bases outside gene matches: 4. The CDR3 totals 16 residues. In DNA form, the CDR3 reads TGTGCCAGCAGCCTCCCTAGCGGGGGCTCCTACAATGAGCAGTTCTTC. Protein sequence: CASSLPSGGSYNEQFF.

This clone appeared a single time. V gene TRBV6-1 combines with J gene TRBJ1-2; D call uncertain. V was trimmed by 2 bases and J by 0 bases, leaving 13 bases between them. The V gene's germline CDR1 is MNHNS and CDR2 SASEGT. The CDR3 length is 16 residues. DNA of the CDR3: TGTGCCAGCAGTGAACAGGTCATCGTAGCTAACTATGGCTACACCTTC. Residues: CASSEQVIVANYGYTF.

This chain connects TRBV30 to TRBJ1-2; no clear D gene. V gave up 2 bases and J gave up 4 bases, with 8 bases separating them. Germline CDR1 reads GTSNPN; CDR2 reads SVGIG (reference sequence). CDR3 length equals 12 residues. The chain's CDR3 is CAWSLTAYGYTF. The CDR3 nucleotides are TGTGCCTGGAGTCTCACTGCCTATGGCTACACCTTC.

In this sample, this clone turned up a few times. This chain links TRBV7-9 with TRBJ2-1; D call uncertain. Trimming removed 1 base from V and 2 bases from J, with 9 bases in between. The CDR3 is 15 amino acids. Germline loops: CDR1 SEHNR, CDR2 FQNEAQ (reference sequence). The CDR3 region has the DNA TGTGCCAGCAGCTTAGGCGGTCATCCCTACAATGAGCAGTTCTTC. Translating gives CASSLGGHPYNEQFF.

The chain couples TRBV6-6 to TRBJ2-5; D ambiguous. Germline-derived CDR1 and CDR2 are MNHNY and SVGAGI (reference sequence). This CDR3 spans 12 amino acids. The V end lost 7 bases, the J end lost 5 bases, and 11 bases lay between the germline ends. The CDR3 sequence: CASTSEAETQYF. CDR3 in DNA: TGTGCCAGCACCTCGGAAGCGGAGACCCAGTACTTC.

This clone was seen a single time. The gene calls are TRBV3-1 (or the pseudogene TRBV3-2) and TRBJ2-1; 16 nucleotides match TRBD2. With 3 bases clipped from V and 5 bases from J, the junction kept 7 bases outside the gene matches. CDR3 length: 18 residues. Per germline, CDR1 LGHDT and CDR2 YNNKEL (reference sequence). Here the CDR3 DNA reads TGTGCCAGCAGCCAGGCGGGACTAGCGGGGGGGATCAACAATGAGCAGTTCTTC. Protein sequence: CASSQAGLAGGINNEQFF.

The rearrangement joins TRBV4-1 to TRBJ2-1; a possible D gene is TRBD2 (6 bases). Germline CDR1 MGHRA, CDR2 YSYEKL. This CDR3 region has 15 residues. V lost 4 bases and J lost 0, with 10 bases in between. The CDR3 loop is CASSRLGSSYNEQFF. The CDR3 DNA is TGCGCCAGCAGCCGACTAGGGAGCTCCTACAATGAGCAGTTCTTC.

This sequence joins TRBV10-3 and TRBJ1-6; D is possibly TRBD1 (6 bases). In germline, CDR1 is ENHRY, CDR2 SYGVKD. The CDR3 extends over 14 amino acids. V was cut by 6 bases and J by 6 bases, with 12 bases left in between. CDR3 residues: CAIRRGGSNSPLHF. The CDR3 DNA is TGTGCCATCAGGAGGGGGGGTAGTAATTCACCCCTCCACTTT.

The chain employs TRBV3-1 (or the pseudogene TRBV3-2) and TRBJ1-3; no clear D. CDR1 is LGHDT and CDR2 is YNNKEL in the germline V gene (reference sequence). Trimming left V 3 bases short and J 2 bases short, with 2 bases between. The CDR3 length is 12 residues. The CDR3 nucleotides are TGTGCCAGCAGCCATACTGGAAACACCATATATTTT. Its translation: CASSHTGNTIYF.

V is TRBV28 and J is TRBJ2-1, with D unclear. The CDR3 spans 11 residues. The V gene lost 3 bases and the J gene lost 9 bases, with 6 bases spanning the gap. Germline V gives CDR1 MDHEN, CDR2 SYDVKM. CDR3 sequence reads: CASSLSSEQFF. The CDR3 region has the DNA TGTGCCAGCAGTTTGTCGAGTGAGCAGTTCTTC. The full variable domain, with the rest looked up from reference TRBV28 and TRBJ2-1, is DVKVTQSSRYLVKRTGEKVFLECVQDMDHENMFWYRQDPGLGLRLIYFSYDVKMKEKGDIPEGYSVSREKKERFSLILESASTNQTSMYLCASSLSSEQFFGPGTRLTVL.

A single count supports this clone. CDR3 nucleotides: TGTGCCAGCAGCGGCCGGGACACCGGACCGATTTCTAGGACCATATATTTT. It yields the protein CASSGRDTGPISRTIYF. The rearrangement joins TRBV9 to TRBJ1-3; D may be TRBD1 (6 bases). Trimming took 3 bases from V and 10 from J, leaving 26 bases between them. CDR1 and CDR2 (germline): SGDLS, YYNGEE. The CDR3 spans 17 residues.